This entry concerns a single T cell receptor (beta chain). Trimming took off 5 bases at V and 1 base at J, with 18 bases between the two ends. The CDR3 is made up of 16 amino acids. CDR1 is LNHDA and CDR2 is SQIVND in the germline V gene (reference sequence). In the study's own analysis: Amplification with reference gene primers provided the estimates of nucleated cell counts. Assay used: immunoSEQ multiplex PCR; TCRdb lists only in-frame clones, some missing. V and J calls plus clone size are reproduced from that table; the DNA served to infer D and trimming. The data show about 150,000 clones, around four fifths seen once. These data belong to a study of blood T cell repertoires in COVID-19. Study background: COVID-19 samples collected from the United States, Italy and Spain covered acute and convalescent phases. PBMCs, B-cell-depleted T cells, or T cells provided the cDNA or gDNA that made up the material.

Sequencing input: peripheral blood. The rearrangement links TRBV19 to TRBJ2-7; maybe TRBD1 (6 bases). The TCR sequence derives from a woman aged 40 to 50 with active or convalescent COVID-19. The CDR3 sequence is CASSPGRGGLSYEQYF. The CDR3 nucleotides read TGTGCCAGTAGTCCAGGTAGAGGGGGATTATCCTACGAGCAGTACTTC.